This is a list of T cell receptor beta chains from one sample in a study of glioma-infiltrating T cells. MiXCR, run by TCRdb on the multiplex PCR reads, gives a single entry per CDR3 protein. The profile shows 100,000 to 150,000 distinct CDR3 sequences, under 25% of them singletons. Sequencing input: glioma tissue, nonneoplastic brain tissue, or PBMCs (not recorded which). Receptors originate from a human donor with low-grade glioma or glioblastoma, undergoing nonglioma brain surgery, or in good health (not recorded which). Both conserved end residues are part of each CDR3. Fields, in order: V gene, D gene, J gene, CDR3 protein. A D gene is named only where the DNA matches it firmly.

v_gene: TRBV7-9; d_gene: -; j_gene: TRBJ2-2; CDR3aa: CASSPRLGRIEASGELFF
v_gene: TRBV3-1; d_gene: -; j_gene: TRBJ1-5; CDR3aa: CASSQGGGWQPQHF
v_gene: TRBV2; d_gene: -; j_gene: TRBJ1-1; CDR3aa: CASTLWAGTNTEAFF
v_gene: TRBV6-1; d_gene: TRBD2; j_gene: TRBJ2-3; CDR3aa: CASSPTGGRDTQYF
v_gene: TRBV2; d_gene: TRBD2; j_gene: TRBJ2-3; CDR3aa: CASSGPGGSTDTQYF
v_gene: TRBV6-6; d_gene: TRBD1; j_gene: TRBJ1-1; CDR3aa: CASSYPGQDRAEAFF
v_gene: TRBV18; d_gene: TRBD1; j_gene: TRBJ1-1; CDR3aa: CASSPGTGITEAFF
v_gene: TRBV7-9; d_gene: TRBD2; j_gene: TRBJ2-3; CDR3aa: CASSRTSGGPTDTQYF
v_gene: TRBV7-2; d_gene: -; j_gene: TRBJ1-1; CDR3aa: CASSRATGGGTEAFF
v_gene: TRBV19; d_gene: -; j_gene: TRBJ1-1; CDR3aa: CASTPDGGNTEAFF
v_gene: TRBV6-1; d_gene: -; j_gene: TRBJ1-1; CDR3aa: CATWTDEAFF
v_gene: TRBV6-1; d_gene: TRBD2; j_gene: TRBJ2-5; CDR3aa: CASSFLQAGAETQYF
v_gene: TRBV6-1; d_gene: -; j_gene: TRBJ1-5; CDR3aa: CASSPGPIRPQHF
v_gene: TRBV20-1; d_gene: -; j_gene: TRBJ2-1; CDR3aa: CSATDGSSSYNEQFF
v_gene: TRBV6-1; d_gene: TRBD1; j_gene: TRBJ1-5; CDR3aa: CASSMDRGHQPQHF
v_gene: TRBV11-2; d_gene: -; j_gene: TRBJ2-3; CDR3aa: CASRAGDTQYF
v_gene: TRBV5-1; d_gene: -; j_gene: TRBJ2-1; CDR3aa: CASSFVGQDNEQFF
v_gene: TRBV20-1; d_gene: -; j_gene: TRBJ1-1; CDR3aa: CSASARANTEAFF
v_gene: TRBV7-9; d_gene: -; j_gene: TRBJ1-1; CDR3aa: CASRLGSVDTEAFF
v_gene: TRBV4-1; d_gene: -; j_gene: TRBJ1-3; CDR3aa: CASSQGLLSGNTIYF
v_gene: TRBV28; d_gene: TRBD1; j_gene: TRBJ2-3; CDR3aa: CASSYRQGAGDTQYF
v_gene: TRBV25-1; d_gene: -; j_gene: TRBJ2-1; CDR3aa: CASSEKVEQFF
v_gene: TRBV7-9; d_gene: -; j_gene: -; CDR3aa: CASSLPLRSYGYTF
v_gene: TRBV28; d_gene: TRBD1; j_gene: TRBJ1-1; CDR3aa: CASSPRPDGTGLNTEAFF
v_gene: TRBV7-7; d_gene: TRBD1; j_gene: TRBJ2-1; CDR3aa: CASSPGQGTYEQFF
v_gene: TRBV4-1; d_gene: -; j_gene: TRBJ1-1; CDR3aa: CASSQASGLTEAFF
v_gene: TRBV7-2; d_gene: -; j_gene: TRBJ1-3; CDR3aa: CASSPPHSGNTIYF
v_gene: TRBV2; d_gene: TRBD1; j_gene: TRBJ1-1; CDR3aa: CASSLRQGARTEAFF
v_gene: TRBV7-2; d_gene: -; j_gene: TRBJ1-2; CDR3aa: CASSLGGPQKTYGYAF
v_gene: TRBV5-6; d_gene: TRBD1; j_gene: TRBJ1-1; CDR3aa: CASTRTGTTYTEAFF
v_gene: TRBV12-3/TRBV12-4; d_gene: -; j_gene: TRBJ2-3; CDR3aa: CASSTTRRITDTQYF
v_gene: TRBV15; d_gene: -; j_gene: TRBJ1-1; CDR3aa: CATSRDPVADEAFF
v_gene: TRBV7-2; d_gene: TRBD1; j_gene: TRBJ2-1; CDR3aa: CASSPKRDRGFNEQFF
v_gene: TRBV5-5; d_gene: -; j_gene: TRBJ1-1; CDR3aa: CASSLAIQGSGTEAFF
v_gene: TRBV6-1; d_gene: -; j_gene: TRBJ1-6; CDR3aa: CASRPGGGLNSPLHF
v_gene: TRBV25-1; d_gene: -; j_gene: TRBJ2-1; CDR3aa: CASSEPARGAFEQFF
v_gene: TRBV27; d_gene: -; j_gene: TRBJ1-1; CDR3aa: CASSGQGRNTEAFF
v_gene: TRBV2; d_gene: -; j_gene: TRBJ1-2; CDR3aa: CAGSPGQYYGYTF